One TCR beta chain is described in this entry. Its antigen is unknown. No base-level quality is on record; no much larger clone is a single base apart. Genomic DNA was extracted from sorted cells for sequencing of the TCRbeta CDR3 region. The immunoSEQ Assay was used for sequencing of TCRbeta CDR3 regions. Entries here come from immuneACCESS through TCRdb and include only in-frame sequences with V and J called. Some clones fail to appear in such tables; in the studies checked, an unresolved V gene covers under half of the shortfall, and the cause of the remainder is unknown. For this sample there are some 66,000 clones; 70% to 90% appear just once. Jointly, the top ten make up 0.27% of the sample. The data derive from a study of OX40 agonist ivuxolimab in advanced cancers. About the full investigation: Ivuxolimab was an agonistic, fully human IgG2 monoclonal antibody directed against OX40 (CD134), a costimulatory receptor. Intravenous ivuxolimab was administered to patients every 2 weeks at six dose levels: 0.01, 0.1, 0.3, 1.5, 3 and 10 mg/kg. Of the approximately 54 patients in dose escalation, some 20 had hepatocellular carcinoma, around 15 had melanoma, 9 had renal cell carcinoma and 9 had head and neck cancer. In the dose-escalation cohort, around four fifths of patients were male, and the mean age was roughly 60 years, with a range of roughly 23 to 85. Patients were allowed to have had prior anti-PD-1, anti-PD-L1 or anti-CTLA-4 therapy, and approximately 40% of the dose-escalation patients had been treated with checkpoint inhibitors. Partial responses were achieved by three dose-escalation patients, of whom one had hepatocellular carcinoma and two had cutaneous melanoma. The point of sequencing TCRbeta in the periphery was to test whether ivuxolimab changed TCR sequence diversity and drove clonal T-cell expansion. The paper describes the monotherapy dose-escalation part (N of about 52 patients) of the phase I trial of ivuxolimab.

Patients with autoimmune disease history or receiving systemic immunosuppression were excluded from the trial. In every dose cohort, peripheral blood was drawn for TCR sequencing at baseline, cycle 4 day 1, and cycle 7 day 1. Samples came from an open-label, multicenter, first-in-human phase I dose-escalation trial of ivuxolimab. Adults with locally advanced or metastatic melanoma, renal cell carcinoma, hepatocellular carcinoma or head and neck squamous cell carcinoma were enrolled in the trial. Before TCR sequencing, CD4+ T cells and CD8+ T cells from peripheral blood were sorted into separate populations. The CDR3 contains 15 residues, cysteine and phenylalanine counted. Only the CDR3 portion is preserved as DNA: 45 bases, with reading frame beginning at the first base. V gives up 0 bases and J gives up 3 bases, and the segment between their germline ends measures 8 bases. The germline V gene sets CDR1 to SGHTA and CDR2 to FQGNSA.

The study at large found these results: Which antigens the clonally expanded peripheral T cells were specific for was not determined. Partial responders in the 0.1-3.0 mg/kg groups had among the lowest normalized peripheral clonal expansion, especially among CD8+ T cells. After ivuxolimab, more expanded clones were found on average in CD8+ T cells than in CD4+ T cells. Low levels of normalized T-cell clonal expansion were also seen in some nonresponding patients. At doses of 0.1 to 3.0 mg/kg, clonal expansion of both CD4+ and CD8+ T cells in blood was seen between baseline and week 6.

Sequencing was performed on CD4+ or CD8+ T cells sorted from blood, taken in a trial of the OX40 agonist ivuxolimab. This receptor was taken from an adult with an advanced solid tumor such as melanoma, head and neck, liver or kidney cancer. This sequence uses TRBV7-2 and TRBJ2-2, with TRBD1 as a weak D call on 6 bases. The CDR3 reads CASSLAYRDTGELFF. The sequence in DNA is TGTGCCAGCAGCTTAGCTTACAGGGACACCGGGGAGCTGTTTTTT. Full variable domain (CDR3 extended with the reference TRBV7-2 and TRBJ2-2 proteins): GAGVSQSPSNKVTEKGKDVELRCDPISGHTALYWYRQSLGQGLEFLIYFQGNSAPDKSGLPSDRFSAERTGGSVSTLTIQRTQQEDSAVYLCASSLAYRDTGELFFGEGSRLTVL.